A single sample is the source of the 15 T cell receptor beta chains below, sequenced in a study of cytomegalovirus exposure and HLA in healthy donors. Clones were read by immunoSEQ multiplex PCR, and TCRdb kept only the in-frame ones, dropping some. The sample includes about 130,000 clones, 89% of them seen just once. The sample taken for sequencing was PBMCs. These receptors were taken from a woman between 18 and 30 years old in good health and CMV-seronegative.

This chain joins TRBV29-1 and TRBJ2-5; no clear D. Germline V gene lookup returns CDR1 SQVTM and CDR2 ANQGSEA. Trimming pared 0 bases from V and 5 bases from J, leaving 16 bases between. The length of the CDR3 is 15 residues. The CDR3 DNA is TGCAGCGTTGAAGATCCTAGTTTAGACGAGGAGACCCAGTACTTC. This sequence encodes CSVEDPSLDEETQYF.

The chain joins TRBV7-9 to TRBJ2-1, with 13 bases matching TRBD2. V was pared by 1 base and J by 8 bases, with 8 bases of the junction left unmatched. Germline V gene data show CDR1 as SEHNR and CDR2 as FQNEAQ (reference sequence). CDR3 length equals 17 residues. The CDR3 DNA is TGTGCCAGCAGCTTAGTATGGACTAGCGGGAGTCGCGATGAGCAGTTCTTC. It specifies CASSLVWTSGSRDEQFF.

The chain employs TRBV27 and TRBJ1-2; 12 bases are a match to TRBD1. CDR1 MNHEY and CDR2 SMNVEV come from the germline V gene (reference sequence). The CDR3 extends over 16 amino acids. After removal of 5 bases from V and 4 bases from J, the junction contained 8 bases not matched to a gene. The CDR3 bases are TGTGCCAGCAGTCCGGGGGACAGGGGGCTCGGCTATGGCTACACCTTC. As protein: CASSPGDRGLGYGYTF.

The rearrangement links TRBV6-5 to TRBJ1-2, with TRBD1 matching 7 bases. The germline gives CDR1 MNHEY, CDR2 SVGAGI. This CDR3 has 14 amino acids. V shed 4 bases, J shed 5 bases, and the junction held 7 bases outside the gene matches. In DNA, the CDR3 is TGTGCCAGCAGTTTGGACAGGACAACTTATGGCTACACCTTC. As protein: CASSLDRTTYGYTF.

The gene calls are TRBV28 and TRBJ2-3, with 10 bases fitting TRBD2. Per the germline V gene, CDR1 is MDHEN and CDR2 is SYDVKM. This CDR3 spans 17 amino acids. The J segment lost 3 bases and the V segment lost 7 bases, leaving 13 bases of the junction unmatched. The CDR3 coding sequence is TGTGCCAGCATCCCCCTCAGCGGGGGGGTGGGGACAGATACGCAGTATTTT. It codes for CASIPLSGGVGTDTQYF. The whole variable domain, filled in from reference TRBV28 and TRBJ2-3, reads DVKVTQSSRYLVKRTGEKVFLECVQDMDHENMFWYRQDPGLGLRLIYFSYDVKMKEKGDIPEGYSVSREKKERFSLILESASTNQTSMYLCASIPLSGGVGTDTQYFGPGTRLTVL.

The V call is TRBV11-2, the J call TRBJ1-2; possible D gene TRBD1, 6 bases. Trimming shortened V by 6 bases and J by 7 bases, and 15 bases separated the two germline ends. CDR3 size: 13 residues. The V gene's germline CDR1 is SGHAT and CDR2 FQNNGV. The CDR3 nucleotides read TGTGCCAGCAGTCAGACAGGTCCCTTTGGCTACACCTTC. This translates into CASSQTGPFGYTF.

The rearrangement links TRBV5-6 to TRBJ1-5; D unresolved. This CDR3 comprises 15 residues. V was clipped by 0 bases and J by 3 bases, with 10 bases between them. Germline V gene sequence: CDR1 SGHDT, CDR2 YYEEEE. The CDR3 DNA reads as TGTGCCAGCAGCTTGGCGGGAGCCAACAATCAGCCCCAGCATTTT. It is translated as CASSLAGANNQPQHF.

V is TRBV11-3 and J is TRBJ2-1, with TRBD2 identical over 16 bases. V was pared by 1 base and J by 10 bases, with 10 bases of the junction left unmatched. Germline values: CDR1 SGHNT, CDR2 YENEEA. This CDR3 is 18 amino acids long. Written as DNA, the CDR3 is TGTGCCAGCAGCTTAGCCGGGACTAGCGGGAGGGCGTCGGAGGAGCAGTTCTTC. The encoded protein is CASSLAGTSGRASEEQFF. The variable domain in full, completed from reference TRBV11-3 and TRBJ2-1, reads EAGVVQSPRYKIIEKKQPVAFWCNPISGHNTLYWYLQNLGQGPELLIRYENEEAVDDSQLPKDRFSAERLKGVDSTLKIQPAELGDSAVYLCASSLAGTSGRASEEQFFGPGTRLTVL.

The chain couples TRBV6-5 to TRBJ1-1, with no clear D. The CDR3 covers 13 residues. The V end was cut by 6 bases, the J end by 6 bases, with 14 bases between. Per germline, CDR1 MNHEY and CDR2 SVGAGI. CDR3: CASSLPGSAEAFF. The CDR3 region has the DNA TGTGCCAGCAGCCTACCAGGTTCCGCTGAAGCTTTCTTT.

The chain couples TRBV29-1 to TRBJ1-5, with TRBD1 matching over 8 bases. The J segment lost 7 bases and the V segment lost 6 bases, leaving 8 bases of the junction unmatched. The CDR3 has 13 amino acids. Germline V gene lookup returns CDR1 SQVTM and CDR2 ANQGSEA. Here the CDR3 DNA reads TGCAGCGTAGTGACAGGGGCAGCCCAGCCCCAGCATTTT. Translation: CSVVTGAAQPQHF.

The chain recombines TRBV7-8 with TRBJ1-1, with TRBD1 matching 9 bases. J gave up 4 bases and V 5 bases, and 5 bases lay outside the gene matches. The CDR3 consists of 14 residues. The germline CDR1 and CDR2 sequences are SGHVS and FQNEAQ. Here the CDR3 reads CASSKQGAVTEAFF. The CDR3 coding sequence is TGTGCCAGCAGCAAACAGGGGGCTGTCACTGAAGCTTTCTTT.

V usage is TRBV28 and J usage is TRBJ2-5; D is perhaps TRBD2 (5 bases). The V gene lost 8 bases and the J gene lost 2 bases, with 12 bases spanning the gap. From germline, CDR1 is MDHEN and CDR2 SYDVKM. The CDR3 covers 13 residues. CDR3 in DNA: TGTGCCAGCCGTCCGAGCGGTCAAGAGACCCAGTACTTC. Protein: CASRPSGQETQYF.

The chain links TRBV27 to TRBJ2-7, with D possibly matching TRBD2 (5 bases). This CDR3 is 13 amino acids long. Germline V gene lookup returns CDR1 MNHEY and CDR2 SMNVEV (reference sequence). V dropped 5 bases and J dropped 3 bases, with 11 bases sitting between them. CDR3 sequence (DNA): TGTGCCAGCAGTCCCGGAGGCGGCTACGAGCAGTACTTC. As protein: CASSPGGGYEQYF.

The rearrangement joins TRBV28 to TRBJ2-7, with 7 bases matching TRBD2. CDR3 size: 15 residues. Germline values: CDR1 MDHEN, CDR2 SYDVKM. Germline trimming cut 4 bases from V and 6 bases from J; bases unmatched to any gene: 12. The CDR3 loop reads CASSSRGGPPAEQYV. Here the CDR3 DNA reads TGTGCCAGCAGTTCCCGGGGAGGGCCCCCTGCCGAGCAGTACGTC.

V gene TRBV6-1 combines with J gene TRBJ1-4; 7 bases match TRBD1. V dropped 4 bases and J dropped 4; count of bases not matched to a gene: 6. CDR3 length: 15 amino acids. Germline V lookup: CDR1 MNHNS, CDR2 SASEGT. This CDR3 reads CASSAQTGFNEKLFF. CDR3 bases: TGTGCCAGCAGTGCTCAGACAGGGTTTAATGAAAAACTGTTTTTT.